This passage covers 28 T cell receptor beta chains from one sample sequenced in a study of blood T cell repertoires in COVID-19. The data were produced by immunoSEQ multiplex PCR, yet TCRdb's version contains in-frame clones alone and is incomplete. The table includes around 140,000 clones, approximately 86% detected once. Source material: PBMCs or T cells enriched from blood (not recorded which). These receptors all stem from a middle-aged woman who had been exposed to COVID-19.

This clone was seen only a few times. The CDR3 bases are TGTGCCAGCAGACAGGGGTCCCCTGGGGCCAACGTCCTGACTTTC. Protein product: CASRQGSPGANVLTF. The genes are TRBV7-9 and TRBJ2-6, with 7 nucleotides matching TRBD1. Trimming cost V 6 bases and J 2 bases; bases outside gene matches: 4. CDR1 SEHNR and CDR2 FQNEAQ come from the germline V gene (reference sequence). The CDR3 sequence is 15 residues long.

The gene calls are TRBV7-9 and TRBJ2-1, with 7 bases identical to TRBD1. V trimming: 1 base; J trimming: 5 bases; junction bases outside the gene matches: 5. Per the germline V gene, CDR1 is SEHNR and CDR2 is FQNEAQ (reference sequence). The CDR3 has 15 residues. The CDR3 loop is CASSLGQGVNNEQFF. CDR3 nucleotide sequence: TGTGCCAGCAGCTTAGGCCAGGGGGTGAACAATGAGCAGTTCTTC.

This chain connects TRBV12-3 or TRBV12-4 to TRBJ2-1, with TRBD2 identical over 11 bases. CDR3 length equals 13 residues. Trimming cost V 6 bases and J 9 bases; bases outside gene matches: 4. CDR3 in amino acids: CASRLAGAIEQFF. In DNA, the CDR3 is TGTGCCAGCAGACTAGCGGGGGCCATTGAGCAGTTCTTC.

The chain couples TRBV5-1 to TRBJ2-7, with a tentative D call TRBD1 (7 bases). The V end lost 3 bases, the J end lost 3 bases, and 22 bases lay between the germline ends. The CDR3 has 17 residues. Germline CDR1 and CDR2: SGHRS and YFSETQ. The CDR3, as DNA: TGCGCCAGCAGCTGGATGAATAGGGGGCCGGGGGACTACGAGCAGTACTTC. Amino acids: CASSWMNRGPGDYEQYF.

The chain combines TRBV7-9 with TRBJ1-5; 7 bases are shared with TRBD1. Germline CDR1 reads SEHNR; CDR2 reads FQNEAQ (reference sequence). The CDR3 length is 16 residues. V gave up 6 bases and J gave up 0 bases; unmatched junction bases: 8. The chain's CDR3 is CASSSHRGNSNQPQHF. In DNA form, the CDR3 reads TGTGCCAGCAGTTCTCACAGGGGAAATAGCAATCAGCCCCAGCATTTT.

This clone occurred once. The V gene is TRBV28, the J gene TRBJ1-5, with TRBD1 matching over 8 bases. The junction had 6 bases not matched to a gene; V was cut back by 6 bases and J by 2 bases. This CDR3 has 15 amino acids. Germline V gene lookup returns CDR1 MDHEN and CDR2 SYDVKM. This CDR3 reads CASSQQGGGNQPQHF. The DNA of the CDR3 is TGTGCCAGCAGCCAACAGGGGGGCGGCAATCAGCCCCAGCATTTT. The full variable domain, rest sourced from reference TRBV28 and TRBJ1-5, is DVKVTQSSRYLVKRTGEKVFLECVQDMDHENMFWYRQDPGLGLRLIYFSYDVKMKEKGDIPEGYSVSREKKERFSLILESASTNQTSMYLCASSQQGGGNQPQHFGDGTRLSIL.

Written as DNA, the CDR3 is TGTGCCAGCAGCTTACTGGCGGGGGGCCCCTACAATGAGCAGTTCTTC. This gives the protein CASSLLAGGPYNEQFF. The J gene is TRBJ2-1, the V gene TRBV7-3; the match to TRBD2 covers 8 bases. The J segment lost 2 bases and the V segment lost 2 bases, leaving 5 bases of the junction unmatched. This CDR3 has 16 residues. Germline V gene sequence: CDR1 SGHTA, CDR2 FQGTGA.

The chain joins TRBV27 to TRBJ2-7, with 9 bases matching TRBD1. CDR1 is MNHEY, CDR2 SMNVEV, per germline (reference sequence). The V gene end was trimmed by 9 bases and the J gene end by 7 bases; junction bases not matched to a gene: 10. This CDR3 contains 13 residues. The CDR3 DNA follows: TGTGCCAGTCACAGAGGACAGGGGAAAGAGCAGTACTTC. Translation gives CASHRGQGKEQYF.

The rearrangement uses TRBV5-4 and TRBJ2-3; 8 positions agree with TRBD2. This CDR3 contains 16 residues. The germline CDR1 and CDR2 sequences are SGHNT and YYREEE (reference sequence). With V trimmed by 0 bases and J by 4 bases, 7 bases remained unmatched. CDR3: CASSLALAGGADTQYF. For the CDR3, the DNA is TGTGCCAGCAGCTTGGCCCTAGCGGGTGGCGCAGATACGCAGTATTTT.

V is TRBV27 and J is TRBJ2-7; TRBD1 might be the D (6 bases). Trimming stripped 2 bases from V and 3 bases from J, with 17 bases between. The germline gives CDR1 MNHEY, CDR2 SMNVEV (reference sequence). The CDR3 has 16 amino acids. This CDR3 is CASSLGQPIGIYEQYF. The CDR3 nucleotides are TGTGCCAGCAGTTTAGGACAGCCGATTGGGATCTACGAGCAGTACTTC.

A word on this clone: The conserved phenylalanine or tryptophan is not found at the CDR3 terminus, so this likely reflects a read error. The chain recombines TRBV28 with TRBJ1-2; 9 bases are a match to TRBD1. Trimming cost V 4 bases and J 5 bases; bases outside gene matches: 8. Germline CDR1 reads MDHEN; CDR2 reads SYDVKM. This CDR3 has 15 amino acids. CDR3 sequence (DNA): TGTGCCAGCAGTTCAGGCGGGACAGGGAAATATGGCTACACCGTC. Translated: CASSSGGTGKYGYTV.

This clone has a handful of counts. The chain's CDR3 is CASSRTGAEAFF. The CDR3 DNA is TGTGCCAGCAGCCGGACAGGCGCCGAAGCTTTCTTT. The V gene is TRBV5-4, the J gene TRBJ1-1, with 7 bases aligning to TRBD1. V shed 4 bases and J 8 bases; nucleotides not matched to a gene: 5. Germline CDR1 SGHNT, CDR2 YYREEE (reference sequence). The CDR3 spans 12 residues.

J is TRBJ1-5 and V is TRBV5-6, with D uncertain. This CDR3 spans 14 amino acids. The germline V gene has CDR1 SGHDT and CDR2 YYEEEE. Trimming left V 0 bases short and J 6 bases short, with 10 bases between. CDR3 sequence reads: CASSLEGASQPQHF. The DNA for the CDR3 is TGTGCCAGCAGCTTGGAGGGAGCTTCTCAGCCCCAGCATTTT.

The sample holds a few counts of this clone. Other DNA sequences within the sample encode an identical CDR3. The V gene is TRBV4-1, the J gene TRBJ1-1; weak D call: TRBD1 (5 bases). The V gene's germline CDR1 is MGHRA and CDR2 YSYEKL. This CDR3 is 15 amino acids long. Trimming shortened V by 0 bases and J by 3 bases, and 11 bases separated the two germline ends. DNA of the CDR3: TGCGCCAGCAGCCAAGAAGTCACGGGGGACACTGAAGCTTTCTTT. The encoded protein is CASSQEVTGDTEAFF.

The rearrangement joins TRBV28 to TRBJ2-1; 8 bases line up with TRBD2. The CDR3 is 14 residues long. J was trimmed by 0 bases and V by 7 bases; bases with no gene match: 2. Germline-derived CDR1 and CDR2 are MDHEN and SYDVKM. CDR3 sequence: CASTGGSSYNEQFF. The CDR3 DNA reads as TGTGCCAGCACGGGGGGGAGCTCCTACAATGAGCAGTTCTTC.

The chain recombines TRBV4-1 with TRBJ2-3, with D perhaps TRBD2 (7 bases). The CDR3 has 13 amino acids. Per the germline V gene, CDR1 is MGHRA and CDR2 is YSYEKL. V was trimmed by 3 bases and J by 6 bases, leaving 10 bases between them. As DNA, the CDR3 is TGCGCCAGCAGCCACGCGGGGGCGGATACGCAGTATTTT. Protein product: CASSHAGADTQYF.

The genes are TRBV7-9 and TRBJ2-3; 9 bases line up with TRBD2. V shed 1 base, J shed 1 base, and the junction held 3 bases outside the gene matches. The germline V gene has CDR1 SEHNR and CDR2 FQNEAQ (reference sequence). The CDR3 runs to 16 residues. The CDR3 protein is CASSLGRGGGTDTQYF. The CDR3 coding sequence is TGTGCCAGCAGCTTAGGCCGCGGGGGGGGCACAGATACGCAGTATTTT.

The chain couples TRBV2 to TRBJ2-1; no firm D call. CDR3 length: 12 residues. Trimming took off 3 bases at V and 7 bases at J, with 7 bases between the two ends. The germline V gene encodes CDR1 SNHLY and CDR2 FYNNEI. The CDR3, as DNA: TGTGCCAGCAGTGACTGGGCGAATGAGCAGTTCTTC. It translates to CASSDWANEQFF.

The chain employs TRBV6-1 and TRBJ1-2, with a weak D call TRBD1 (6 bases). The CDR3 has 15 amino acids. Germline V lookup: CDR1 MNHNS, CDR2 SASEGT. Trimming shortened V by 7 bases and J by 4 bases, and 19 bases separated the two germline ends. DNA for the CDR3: TGTGCCAGCATCCCAGGTGACAGGAAAACCTATGGCTACACCTTC. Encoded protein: CASIPGDRKTYGYTF.

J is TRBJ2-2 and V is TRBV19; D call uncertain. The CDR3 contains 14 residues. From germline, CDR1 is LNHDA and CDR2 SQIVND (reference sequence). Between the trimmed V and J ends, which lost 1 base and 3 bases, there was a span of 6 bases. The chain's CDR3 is CASSIVDYTGELFF. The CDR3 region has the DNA TGTGCCAGTAGTATAGTCGACTACACCGGGGAGCTGTTTTTT. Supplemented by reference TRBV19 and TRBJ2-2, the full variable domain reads DGGITQSPKYLFRKEGQNVTLSCEQNLNHDAMYWYRQDPGQGLRLIYYSQIVNDFQKGDIAEGYSVSREKKESFPLTVTSAQKNPTAFYLCASSIVDYTGELFFGEGSRLTVL.

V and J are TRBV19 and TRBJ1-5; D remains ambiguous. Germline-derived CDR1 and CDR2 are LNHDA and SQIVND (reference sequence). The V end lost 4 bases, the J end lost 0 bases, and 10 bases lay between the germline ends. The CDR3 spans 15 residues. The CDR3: CASSKLIYSNQPQHF. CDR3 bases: TGTGCCAGTAGTAAACTGATCTATAGCAATCAGCCCCAGCATTTT.

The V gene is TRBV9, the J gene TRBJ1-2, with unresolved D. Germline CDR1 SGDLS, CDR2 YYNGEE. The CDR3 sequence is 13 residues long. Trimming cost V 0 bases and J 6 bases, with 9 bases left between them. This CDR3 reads CASSVDREHGYTF. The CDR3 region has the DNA TGTGCCAGCAGCGTAGATCGGGAACATGGCTACACCTTC.

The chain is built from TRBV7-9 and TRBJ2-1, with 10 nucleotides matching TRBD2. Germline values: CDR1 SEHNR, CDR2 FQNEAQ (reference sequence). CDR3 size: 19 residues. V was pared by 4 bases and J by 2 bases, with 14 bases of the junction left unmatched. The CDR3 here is CASSSPTAERGGPYNEQFF. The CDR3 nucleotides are TGTGCCAGCAGCTCCCCTACAGCCGAGCGGGGGGGCCCCTACAATGAGCAGTTCTTC. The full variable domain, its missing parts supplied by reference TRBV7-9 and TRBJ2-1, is DTGVSQNPRHKITKRGQNVTFRCDPISEHNRLYWYRQTLGQGPEFLTYFQNEAQLEKSRLLSDRFSAERPKGSFSTLEIQRTEQGDSAMYLCASSSPTAERGGPYNEQFFGPGTRLTVL.

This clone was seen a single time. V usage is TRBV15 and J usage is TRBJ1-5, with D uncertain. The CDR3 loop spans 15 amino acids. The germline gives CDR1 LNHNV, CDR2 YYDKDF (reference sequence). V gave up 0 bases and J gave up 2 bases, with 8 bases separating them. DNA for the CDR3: TGTGCCACCAGCAGAGATCGGTTTGGCAATCAGCCCCAGCATTTT. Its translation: CATSRDRFGNQPQHF.

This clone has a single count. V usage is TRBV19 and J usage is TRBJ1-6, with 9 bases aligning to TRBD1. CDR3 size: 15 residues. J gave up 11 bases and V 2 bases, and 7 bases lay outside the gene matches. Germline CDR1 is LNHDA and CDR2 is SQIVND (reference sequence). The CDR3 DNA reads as TGTGCCAGTAGTATAACGGGACAGGGACCCACACCCCTCCACTTT. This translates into CASSITGQGPTPLHF.

The CDR3 sequence is CASSTNSAGGNEQFF. CDR3 nucleotides: TGTGCCAGTAGTACCAATTCCGCCGGGGGTAATGAGCAGTTCTTC. The genes are TRBV19 and TRBJ2-1; perhaps TRBD2 as D (6 bases). The germline gives CDR1 LNHDA, CDR2 SQIVND (reference sequence). The CDR3 loop spans 15 amino acids. Between the trimmed V and J ends, which lost 4 bases and 7 bases, there was a span of 17 bases.

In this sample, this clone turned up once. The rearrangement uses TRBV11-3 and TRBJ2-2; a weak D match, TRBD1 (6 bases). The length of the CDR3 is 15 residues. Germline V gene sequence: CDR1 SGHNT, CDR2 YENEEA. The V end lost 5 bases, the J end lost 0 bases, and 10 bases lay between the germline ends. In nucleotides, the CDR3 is TGTGCCAGCAGCACCGGGACATCGAACACCGGGGAGCTGTTTTTT. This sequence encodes CASSTGTSNTGELFF.

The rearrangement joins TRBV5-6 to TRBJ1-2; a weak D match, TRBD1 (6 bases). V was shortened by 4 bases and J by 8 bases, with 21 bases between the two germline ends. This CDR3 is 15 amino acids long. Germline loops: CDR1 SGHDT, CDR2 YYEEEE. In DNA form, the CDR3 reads TGTGCCAGCAGCCTTTCCGGGACAACTCCGGGGGGCTACACCTTC. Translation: CASSLSGTTPGGYTF.